This T cell receptor beta chain appears in the sequencing data of a study of blood T cell repertoires in COVID-19. Whole-study context: The samples span acute and convalescent COVID-19 from the United States, Italy and Spain. Sample material is recorded as cDNA or gDNA derived from T cells, B-cell-depleted T cells, or PBMCs.

Followed longitudinally, the Seattle patients had been enrolled during active infection. This clone has a single count. From germline, CDR1 is LNHDA and CDR2 SQIVND (reference sequence). V was shortened by 9 bases and J by 8 bases, with 20 bases between the two germline ends. CDR3 length: 15 amino acids. In the authors' workflow: Reference gene primer amplification in the assay estimated nucleated cell counts. Repertoires were generated with immunoSEQ multiplex PCR, while TCRdb's copy carries only in-frame clones and drops some. Clone size and the V and J calls come from that table; the DNA yielded D and trimming. The table records about 250,000 clones, approximately 88% of them present only once.

The material sequenced was peripheral blood. V and J are TRBV19 and TRBJ1-6; D is possibly TRBD1 (5 bases). The origin of this receptor is a woman aged 30 to 39 with COVID-19, enrolled during active disease. CDR3: CASSLGGGVDSPLHF. The CDR3 nucleotides are TGTGCCAGCTCCTTGGGGGGGGGAGTCGATTCACCCCTCCACTTT. The full variable domain, completed using reference TRBV19 and TRBJ1-6, is DGGITQSPKYLFRKEGQNVTLSCEQNLNHDAMYWYRQDPGQGLRLIYYSQIVNDFQKGDIAEGYSVSREKKESFPLTVTSAQKNPTAFYLCASSLGGGVDSPLHFGNGTRLTVT.